This T cell receptor (beta chain) was recorded in a study of blood T cell repertoires in COVID-19. Study information: Specimens from acute and convalescent COVID-19 originated in the United States, Italy and Spain.

The germline CDR1 and CDR2 sequences are MNHNS and SASEGT. This CDR3 region has 12 residues. V was trimmed by 3 bases and J by 4 bases, leaving 7 bases between them. Authors' data handling: The assay estimated nucleated cells by amplifying reference gene primers. TCRdb's copy holds only in-frame clones and misses some; the assay was immunoSEQ multiplex PCR. V and J calls and clone size follow that table, whereas D and trimming were derived from the DNA. The table records 80,000 to 95,000 clones, about nine tenths of them present only once. The gene calls are TRBV6-1 and TRBJ2-7, with D possibly being TRBD1 (6 bases). Source material: peripheral blood. This receptor was obtained from a woman between 50 and 59 years old with active or convalescent COVID-19. This CDR3 is CASSDRGYEQYF. For the CDR3, the DNA is TGTGCCAGCAGTGACAGGGGTTACGAGCAGTACTTC.